This T cell receptor (beta chain) is drawn from a study of cytomegalovirus exposure and HLA in healthy donors. Overall study: Of fewer than 450 genotyped donors, approximately 84% clustered with self-reported Caucasian donors. General observations from the study: Upon later analysis, TCR association rates were observed to vary by HLA locus, being highest for DRB1 and lowest for HLA-C. According to a later analysis, donors in an Asian-associated ancestry cluster reportedly had fewer N-insertions than the approximately 620-donor mean.

60 Vbeta and 13 Jbeta primers were used in PCR. TCRdb's copy holds only in-frame clones and misses some; the assay was immunoSEQ multiplex PCR. The table lists under 85,000 clones. About this clone: What it binds is unknown.

Whereas donors were nominally healthy upon sampling, unrecorded immune exposures were probable. The sample comprised PBMCs. This clonotype was sampled from a boy between 10 and 17 years old in good health and CMV-seronegative.

The CDR3 DNA sequence: TGCGCCAGCAGCCAGGAGGCTGCCTCTGGGGCCAACGTCCTGACTTTC. Its translation: CASSQEAASGANVLTF. This rearrangement joins TRBV4-3 to TRBJ2-6; possible D gene TRBD2, 5 bases. The CDR3 is 16 amino acids. Deletions cut 3 bases from V and 0 bases from J, with 9 bases between. Germline V CDR1 and CDR2: LGHNA, YSLEER.